These 26 T cell receptor beta chains were all obtained from the same sample, sequenced in a study of human T cells and chemical hapten exposure. Time point defined: pre-sensitization, week 0. Specified treatment: therapeutic diphenylcyclopropenone sensitization with weekly scalp DPC. Each CDR3 protein is one row after TCRdb ran MiXCR on the RACE reads. This table has 300,000 to 400,000 distinct CDR3 sequences, 5% to 6.5% appearing once. This specimen consisted of whole blood, obtained in connection with sensitization to the hapten diphenylcyclopropenone (DPC). These receptors originate from a woman in her forties or fifties with alopecia areata. Some clones in this sample may be carry-over from other donors' samples.

This clonotype was observed many times. The V and J genes are TRBV6-4 and TRBJ1-1, with 9 bases lining up with TRBD1. Germline V gene data show CDR1 as MRHNA and CDR2 as SNTAGT. This CDR3 has 18 amino acids. V lost 3 bases to trimming and J lost 0 bases; unmatched junction nucleotides: 11. CDR3: CASSDKHRDRAMNTEAFF. CDR3 in DNA: TGTGCCAGCAGTGATAAACACCGGGACAGGGCCATGAACACTGAAGCTTTCTTT.

This clonotype came up many times. The chain joins TRBV7-2 to TRBJ2-3; perhaps TRBD2 as D (5 bases). CDR1 and CDR2 from the germline V gene are SGHTA and FQGNSA. The CDR3 has 14 residues. The V and J ends lost 4 bases and 6 bases respectively, with 14 bases between them. This CDR3 is CASSSGLLSDTQYF. The CDR3 nucleotides are TGTGCCAGCAGCTCCGGACTCTTATCCGATACGCAGTATTTT.

This clonotype has a handful of counts. V gene TRBV20-1 combines with J gene TRBJ2-1; 8 positions agree with TRBD2. The ends lost 3 bases at V and 3 bases at J; junction bases unmatched: 4. The CDR3 extends over 14 amino acids. From germline, CDR1 is DFQATT and CDR2 SNEGSKA (reference sequence). The CDR3 is CSASDREGYNEQFF. The CDR3 DNA reads TGCAGTGCTAGTGACCGGGAGGGCTACAATGAGCAGTTCTTC.

This clonotype has a handful of counts. The genes are TRBV11-2 and TRBJ1-2; D is perhaps TRBD1 (5 bases). CDR1 and CDR2 (germline): SGHAT, FQNNGV. The CDR3 length is 14 residues. V lost 6 bases and J lost 5, with 16 bases in between. CDR3 sequence: CASRTDGGRYGYTF. The CDR3 nucleotides are TGTGCCAGCAGGACGGACGGGGGGAGATATGGCTACACCTTC.

Of note for this clonotype: This may come from a read error, since a much larger clone is one base off. The chain employs TRBV24-1 and TRBJ2-3, with D maybe TRBD1 (5 bases). The germline CDR1 and CDR2 sequences are KGHDR and SFDVKD. The CDR3 is 16 amino acids. The CDR3 bases are TGTGCCACCGGTGATTTGGTTCGACTCAGAACAGGTACGCAGTATTTT. This translates into CATGDLVRLRTGTQYF.

This clonotype was seen ten or more times. This rearrangement joins TRBV20-1 to TRBJ2-7; D is possibly TRBD1 (6 bases). Germline CDR1 reads DFQATT; CDR2 reads SNEGSKA (reference sequence). The CDR3 consists of 13 residues. The V and J ends lost 3 bases and 2 bases respectively, with 11 bases between them. The CDR3 DNA follows: TGCAGTGCTAGGGACAGCGCGACCTACGAGCAGTACTTC. Protein: CSARDSATYEQYF.

This clonotype was found a few times. This rearrangement joins TRBV20-1 to TRBJ2-7, with D possibly being TRBD2 (6 bases). V was pared by 0 bases and J by 9 bases, with 18 bases between. CDR3 length: 14 residues. Per germline, CDR1 DFQATT and CDR2 SNEGSKA (reference sequence). The CDR3 here is CSARDPGLSERQYF. The CDR3 region has the DNA TGCAGTGCTAGAGATCCGGGACTTAGTGAGAGGCAGTACTTC.

This clonotype was found many times. V and J are TRBV28 and TRBJ2-3; 7 nucleotides line up with TRBD2. V lost 6 bases, J lost 8 bases, and 11 bases stayed unmatched. Germline-derived CDR1 and CDR2 are MDHEN and SYDVKM. The CDR3 runs to 14 residues. In DNA, the CDR3 is TGTGCCAGCAGGACCGGGACTACCCCCGGTACGCAGTATTTT. It translates to CASRTGTTPGTQYF.

This clonotype was seen at least ten times. V gene TRBV7-8 combines with J gene TRBJ2-5; D is possibly TRBD2 (6 bases). V lost 1 base to trimming and J lost 4 bases, with 13 bases between them. The CDR3 has 15 residues. CDR1 is SGHVS, CDR2 FQNEAQ, per germline. CDR3 DNA sequence: TGTGCCAGCAGCTTAGAGTTCCTAGCGATAGAGACCCAGTACTTC. Protein product: CASSLEFLAIETQYF. Full variable domain (outside the CDR3, taken from reference TRBV7-8 and TRBJ2-5): GAGVSQSPRYKVAKRGQDVALRCDPISGHVSLFWYQQALGQGPEFLTYFQNEAQLDKSGLPSDRFFAERPEGSVSTLKIQRTQQEDSAVYLCASSLEFLAIETQYFGPGTRLLVL.

This clonotype has at least ten counts. This sequence joins TRBV15 and TRBJ2-1; possible D gene TRBD2, 6 bases. This CDR3 contains 16 residues. V was shortened by 0 bases and J by 7 bases, with 16 bases between the two germline ends. Germline CDR1 LNHNV, CDR2 YYDKDF (reference sequence). The DNA of the CDR3 is TGTGCCACCAGCAGAGATCCCCTGACTAGGGGTAATGAGCAGTTCTTC. It encodes CATSRDPLTRGNEQFF.

This clonotype was found a few times. The chain is built from TRBV29-1 and TRBJ2-5; tentatively, D is TRBD1 or TRBD2 (5 bases each). Trimming pared 7 bases from V and 1 base from J, leaving 10 bases between. The CDR3 is made up of 12 amino acids. CDR1 and CDR2 from the germline V gene are SQVTM and ANQGSEA. Written as DNA, the CDR3 is TGCAGCGGGGGGAAGACCCAAGAGACCCAGTACTTC. Protein sequence: CSGGKTQETQYF.

The chain uses TRBV6-1 and TRBJ1-6; a possible D gene is TRBD1 (6 bases). V was pared by 1 base and J by 4 bases, with 8 bases between. Germline lookup yields CDR1 MNHNS and CDR2 SASEGT. The CDR3 has 15 residues. CDR3 sequence (DNA): TGTGCCAGCAGTGAAGATGGACAGTATAATTCACCCCTCCACTTT. Translating it yields CASSEDGQYNSPLHF.

The chain links TRBV6-5 to TRBJ2-7; D ambiguous. The CDR3 has 13 amino acids. Germline CDR1 MNHEY, CDR2 SVGAGI. V lost 2 bases and J lost 3, with 8 bases in between. The CDR3 coding sequence is TGTGCCAGCAGTTACGGAGTCTTCTACGAGCAGTACTTC. This sequence encodes CASSYGVFYEQYF.

This clonotype has only a few counts. The rearrangement joins TRBV4-1 to TRBJ2-1, with 8 positions matching TRBD1. CDR3 length: 19 amino acids. Germline lookup yields CDR1 MGHRA and CDR2 YSYEKL. The J segment lost 8 bases and the V segment lost 4 bases, leaving 22 bases of the junction unmatched. The CDR3 sequence is CASSRDDSSGRTGPHEQFF. Here the CDR3 DNA reads TGCGCCAGCAGCCGAGACGACTCAAGCGGGCGGACAGGGCCTCATGAGCAGTTCTTC.

This clonotype appeared a few times. J is TRBJ1-6 and V is TRBV28; 9 positions agree with TRBD1. Germline lookup yields CDR1 MDHEN and CDR2 SYDVKM. V was pared by 5 bases and J by 10 bases, with 15 bases of the junction left unmatched. The CDR3 extends over 17 amino acids. The CDR3 region is CASSTSRGQGWESPLHF. The CDR3 DNA follows: TGTGCCAGCAGTACCTCCCGGGGACAGGGATGGGAATCACCCCTCCACTTT.

This clonotype was counted at least ten times. The chain's CDR3 is CASSLGANTEAFF. The CDR3 DNA follows: TGTGCCAGCAGCTTAGGGGCGAACACTGAAGCTTTCTTT. V and J are TRBV13 and TRBJ1-1; D remains unclear. From germline, CDR1 is PRHDT and CDR2 FYEKMQ (reference sequence). V lost 0 bases and J lost 1, with 3 bases in between. This CDR3 is 13 amino acids long.

J is TRBJ2-7 and V is TRBV5-1, with TRBD1 matching over 7 bases. CDR1 SGHRS and CDR2 YFSETQ come from the germline V gene. The length of the CDR3 is 13 residues. J was trimmed by 3 bases and V by 3 bases; bases with no gene match: 3. The CDR3 bases are TGCGCCAGCAGCTACGACAGGGACTACGAGCAGTACTTC. This encodes CASSYDRDYEQYF.

This clonotype occurred many times. The gene calls are TRBV20-1 and TRBJ1-5; D is perhaps TRBD1 (5 bases). Trimming left V 3 bases short and J 3 bases short, with 12 bases between. The CDR3 runs 14 residues. CDR1 and CDR2 from the germline V gene are DFQATT and SNEGSKA (reference sequence). CDR3: CSASATVNNQPQHF. In DNA form, the CDR3 reads TGCAGTGCTAGCGCGACAGTGAACAATCAGCCCCAGCATTTT.

V and J are TRBV7-8 and TRBJ2-5, with TRBD1 as a possible D gene (5 bases). Between the trimmed V and J ends, which lost 2 bases and 1 base, there was a span of 20 bases. The CDR3 loop spans 18 amino acids. Germline V gives CDR1 SGHVS, CDR2 FQNEAQ. CDR3 nucleotide sequence: TGTGCCAGCAGCTTACACAGGACGTTGCCAGGATCCCAAGAGACCCAGTACTTC. The encoded protein is CASSLHRTLPGSQETQYF.

This clonotype was picked up a small number of times. The chain recombines TRBV12-3 or TRBV12-4 with TRBJ1-1, with no clear D. The CDR3 totals 14 residues. Trimming shortened V by 5 bases and J by 2 bases, and 12 bases separated the two germline ends. The CDR3 DNA reads as TGTGCCAGCAGTACTGACCGAGGAAACACTGAAGCTTTCTTT. It is translated as CASSTDRGNTEAFF.

This clonotype was seen ten or more times. The gene calls are TRBV28 and TRBJ2-1; 8 nucleotides align to TRBD2. Germline loops: CDR1 MDHEN, CDR2 SYDVKM. Trimming at V came to 3 bases and at J to 6 bases, leaving 4 bases not matched to a gene. The CDR3 has 14 amino acids. The CDR3 nucleotides are TGTGCCAGCAGTTTGACGGGAGGGGGCAATGAGCAGTTCTTC. Its translation is CASSLTGGGNEQFF.

This clonotype was seen at least ten times. This rearrangement joins TRBV6-5 to TRBJ2-7; D is possibly TRBD2 (5 bases). The germline V gene has CDR1 MNHEY and CDR2 SVGAGI. Trimming removed 4 bases from V and 7 bases from J, with 14 bases in between. The CDR3 covers 13 residues. CDR3: CASSFGSSGEQYF. In DNA, the CDR3 is TGTGCCAGCAGTTTCGGGTCTTCGGGGGAGCAGTACTTC.

This clonotype was found many times. This chain joins TRBV5-6 and TRBJ2-3, with D tentatively TRBD2 (6 bases). CDR3 length equals 16 residues. V lost 0 bases and J 3 bases, leaving 14 bases between the germline ends. Per germline, CDR1 SGHDT and CDR2 YYEEEE. The CDR3 region has the DNA TGTGCCAGCAGCTTGGCTAGCGATGCGTTAACAGATACGCAGTATTTT. This translates into CASSLASDALTDTQYF.

This clonotype occurred many times. This chain connects TRBV6-5 to TRBJ2-3; 14 nucleotides match TRBD2. The CDR3 is made up of 17 amino acids. Germline loops: CDR1 MNHEY, CDR2 SVGAGI. The V segment lost 5 bases and the J segment 5 bases; nucleotides outside the gene matches: 9. The DNA of the CDR3 is TGTGCCAGCAGTCGCGGACTAGCGGGGGGCCTGGGAGATACGCAGTATTTT. It specifies CASSRGLAGGLGDTQYF.

This clonotype came up many times. The chain employs TRBV7-6 and TRBJ2-2; TRBD1 might be the D (6 bases). Deletions cut 5 bases from V and 5 bases from J, with 15 bases between. Germline V gene lookup returns CDR1 SGHVS and CDR2 FNYEAQ. The CDR3 totals 15 residues. The CDR3 nucleotides are TGTGCCAGCAGCCCCTACCCAAGGGGGACCGGGGAGCTGTTTTTT. Its protein is CASSPYPRGTGELFF.

CDR3 coding DNA: TGTGCCAGCACCCCCGGCCAGACGTTGGACTATGGCTACACCTTC. It codes for CASTPGQTLDYGYTF. The V gene is TRBV3-1, the J gene TRBJ1-2; D gene uncertain. CDR1 LGHDT and CDR2 YNNKEL come from the germline V gene (reference sequence). The V end lost 7 bases, the J end lost 3 bases, and 18 bases lay between the germline ends. The CDR3 extends over 15 amino acids.